A selection of T cell receptor beta chains follows, all from one sample in a study of CD8 T cells in ankylosing spondylitis. Via MiXCR, TCRdb re-called the 5' RACE reads, giving one row per CDR3 protein. The data hold fewer than 400,000 distinct CDR3 sequences, with 20% to 25% observed a single time. Sequencing was done on a sample of blood, either unsorted or a sorted T cell fraction (not recorded which). These receptor sequences come from a male donor with ankylosing spondylitis. Both conserved end residues are part of each CDR3. The order of the fields is D gene, clone size, J gene, V gene, CDR3 length, CDR3 DNA, CDR3 protein. D genes are given only for firm matches. For some rows the clone size is stated as once, few or many, or as a class when expanded; others skip it.

d_gene: TRBD2
abundance: NA
j_gene: TRBJ2-2
v_gene: TRBV4-2
len: 17
CDR3nt: TGTGCCAGCAGCCCGCAAGGACTAGCGGATAACACCGGGGAGCTGTTTTTT
CDR3aa: CASSPQGLADNTGELFF

d_gene: NA
abundance: NA
j_gene: TRBJ2-7
v_gene: TRBV2
len: 14
CDR3nt: TGTGCCAGCTTGGGGCCATCGGCCTCCTACGAGCAGTACTTC
CDR3aa: CASLGPSASYEQYF

d_gene: NA
abundance: many
j_gene: TRBJ2-7
v_gene: TRBV5-1
len: 15
CDR3nt: TGCGCCAGCAGCTCGCTAGGTAGCGGATACTACGAGCAGTACTTC
CDR3aa: CASSSLGSGYYEQYF

d_gene: TRBD2
abundance: NA
j_gene: TRBJ2-4
v_gene: TRBV3-1
len: 17
CDR3nt: TGTGCCAGCAGCCAATGGCTTGCGGGAGCGTCCAAAAACATTCAGTACTTC
CDR3aa: CASSQWLAGASKNIQYF

d_gene: TRBD1
abundance: NA
j_gene: TRBJ2-2
v_gene: TRBV28
len: 15
CDR3nt: TGTGCCAGCAGTTTAGAGGACAGGGGTATCGGGGAGCTGTTTTTT
CDR3aa: CASSLEDRGIGELFF

d_gene: NA
abundance: few
j_gene: TRBJ2-7
v_gene: TRBV5-1
len: 14
CDR3nt: TGCGCCAGCAGCTTAAATACAGTGAGCTACGAGCAGTACTTC
CDR3aa: CASSLNTVSYEQYF

d_gene: NA
abundance: few
j_gene: TRBJ1-1
v_gene: TRBV18
len: 12
CDR3nt: TGTGCCAGCTCACCAACGGGCACTGAAGCTTTCTTT
CDR3aa: CASSPTGTEAFF

d_gene: NA
abundance: few
j_gene: TRBJ2-7
v_gene: TRBV10-3
len: 13
CDR3nt: TGTGCCATCAGTGAGAGACACATCTACGAGCAGTACTTC
CDR3aa: CAISERHIYEQYF

d_gene: TRBD2
abundance: many
j_gene: TRBJ2-3
v_gene: TRBV7-9
len: 14
CDR3nt: TGTGCCAGCAGCCCCGGGACTAGCGCGGATACGCAGTATTTT
CDR3aa: CASSPGTSADTQYF

d_gene: NA
abundance: NA
j_gene: TRBJ1-5
v_gene: TRBV2
len: 15
CDR3nt: TGTGCCAGCACCCCGAGGAGGGGTAACAATCAGCCCCAGCATTTT
CDR3aa: CASTPRRGNNQPQHF

d_gene: TRBD1
abundance: few
j_gene: TRBJ1-6
v_gene: TRBV29-1
len: 12
CDR3nt: TGCAGCGGGGGGGACAGGGGGCAACCCCTCCACTTT
CDR3aa: CSGGDRGQPLHF

d_gene: TRBD2
abundance: few
j_gene: TRBJ2-2
v_gene: TRBV5-1
len: 16
CDR3nt: TGCGCCAGCAGCTTGGAACTAGCGGCGAACACCGGGGAGCTGTTTTTT
CDR3aa: CASSLELAANTGELFF

d_gene: TRBD2
abundance: few
j_gene: TRBJ2-1
v_gene: TRBV4-1
len: 17
CDR3nt: TGCGCCAGCAGCCATCAAACCACTAGCGGGAGCGGAAATGAGCAGTTCTTC
CDR3aa: CASSHQTTSGSGNEQFF

d_gene: TRBD2
abundance: NA
j_gene: TRBJ2-1
v_gene: TRBV5-1
len: 17
CDR3nt: TGCGCCAGCAGTCGACTACGGGAGGGCCCCTCCTACAATGAGCAGTTCTTC
CDR3aa: CASSRLREGPSYNEQFF

d_gene: NA
abundance: NA
j_gene: TRBJ2-7
v_gene: TRBV24-1
len: 11
CDR3nt: TGTGCCACAAGTAACTTCTACGAGCAGTACTTC
CDR3aa: CATSNFYEQYF